These 8 T cell receptor beta chains came from one sample sequenced in a study of identical twins. A single record per CDR3 protein comes from TCRdb applying MiXCR to the 5' RACE reads. The table lists about 430,000 distinct CDR3 sequences, around 20% of them singletons. Input material: naive T cells sorted from blood. The source of these receptors is a man aged 50 or older in good health.

The chain recombines TRBV27 with TRBJ2-3; D gene unclear. CDR3 length: 17 residues. V lost 1 base and J 0 bases, leaving 14 bases between the germline ends. Germline CDR1 MNHEY, CDR2 SMNVEV (reference sequence). The CDR3 here is CASSLLQRSTSTDTQYF. In nucleotides, the CDR3 is TGTGCCAGCAGTTTATTACAGAGATCCACTAGCACAGATACGCAGTATTTT.

The V call is TRBV6-6, the J call TRBJ2-7; possible D gene TRBD1, 5 bases. The V end lost 6 bases, the J end lost 5 bases, and 11 bases lay between the germline ends. CDR1 and CDR2 from the germline V gene are MNHNY and SVGAGI (reference sequence). This CDR3 contains 12 residues. In nucleotides, the CDR3 is TGTGCCAGCAGCCCAAGACAGAACGAGCAGTACTTC. This gives the protein CASSPRQNEQYF.

There are many counts of this clonotype. The chain recombines TRBV24-1 with TRBJ2-3; 12 nucleotides match TRBD2. The junction had 4 bases not matched to a gene; V was cut back by 4 bases and J by 3 bases. The CDR3 is 16 residues long. The V gene's germline CDR1 is KGHDR and CDR2 SFDVKD. The CDR3 bases are TGTGCCACCAGTGACCGACTAGCGGGAGTAACAGATACGCAGTATTTT. It translates to CATSDRLAGVTDTQYF.

This clonotype has just a few counts. V is TRBV9 and J is TRBJ1-1; TRBD1 matches at 10 bases. Germline V CDR1 and CDR2: SGDLS, YYNGEE. V lost 7 bases to trimming and J lost 8 bases; unmatched junction nucleotides: 5. The CDR3 is 12 amino acids. CDR3 protein: CASGTGDKEAFF. The DNA of the CDR3 is TGTGCCAGCGGGACAGGGGATAAGGAAGCTTTCTTT.

This clonotype turned up a few times. The J gene is TRBJ2-7, the V gene TRBV6-2 or TRBV6-3; perhaps D is TRBD1 or TRBD2 (5 bases each). Between the trimmed V and J ends, which lost 3 bases and 1 base, there was a span of 19 bases. The CDR3 extends over 17 amino acids. Per the germline V gene, CDR1 is MNHEY and CDR2 is SVGEGT. CDR3 bases: TGTGCCAGCAGTTATGGCGTGCGCACAGGACTTTCCTACGAGCAGTACTTC. Encoded protein: CASSYGVRTGLSYEQYF.

In its sample, this clonotype was seen a few times. The chain joins TRBV6-5 to TRBJ2-1; weak D call: TRBD1 (6 bases). Germline V CDR1 and CDR2: MNHEY, SVGAGI. V dropped 0 bases and J dropped 6 bases, with 12 bases sitting between them. CDR3 size: 15 residues. The chain's CDR3 is CASSYSTGSPNEQFF. The CDR3 DNA is TGTGCCAGCAGTTACTCGACAGGTTCCCCCAATGAGCAGTTCTTC.

This clonotype was counted a few times. The gene calls are TRBV5-1 and TRBJ1-3; D remains unclear. CDR1 is SGHRS and CDR2 is YFSETQ in the germline V gene. Trimming pared 2 bases from V and 3 bases from J, leaving 15 bases between. The CDR3 has 16 amino acids. In DNA, the CDR3 is TGCGCCAGCAGCTTATCGGACCTCCCTGGTGGAAACACCATATATTTT. It translates to CASSLSDLPGGNTIYF.

This clonotype was detected many times. The chain employs TRBV29-1 and TRBJ1-5; D is uncertain. The germline V gene encodes CDR1 SQVTM and CDR2 ANQGSEA. The ends were cut back, 7 bases at V and 4 bases at J, with 14 bases in the middle. The CDR3 is made up of 13 amino acids. The CDR3 reads CSARSGLNQPQHF. CDR3 nucleotide sequence: TGCAGCGCCCGTTCCGGGCTAAATCAGCCCCAGCATTTT.